The rows below give T cell receptor beta chains drawn from one sample of a study of shared clonotypes between healthy human individuals. The table came from immunoSEQ multiplex PCR; TCRdb's copy has only in-frame clones and leaves some out. Altogether approximately 740,000 clones are present, approximately 79% being singletons, with the ten largest covering approximately 1.8%. The sequenced material came from memory CD4+ T cells sorted from blood. The receptors derive from a woman younger than 45 in good health. Each CDR3 is given with its conserved first and last residue. D genes are given only for firm matches. Clone size, where shown, is once, few, many, or a class for clones that have expanded.

abundance | len | d_gene | j_gene | v_gene | CDR3aa | CDR3nt
- | 14 | - | TRBJ2-7 | TRBV4-1 | CASSHEIWGYEQYF | TGCGCCAGCAGCCATGAGATCTGGGGCTACGAGCAGTACTTC
- | 16 | - | TRBJ2-1 | TRBV10-1 | CASSELRDSPYNEQFF | TGCGCCAGCAGTGAGCTGCGAGATTCTCCTTACAATGAGCAGTTCTTC
- | 14 | TRBD1 | TRBJ1-1 | TRBV5-5 | CASSSTGRDTEAFF | TGTGCCAGCAGCTCGACAGGGCGGGACACTGAAGCTTTCTTT
- | 15 | TRBD2 | TRBJ2-3 | TRBV19 | CASSIGGRGSDTQYF | TGTGCCAGTAGTATAGGCGGGAGGGGTAGTGATACGCAGTATTTT
- | 13 | - | TRBJ1-2 | TRBV28 | CASSSVGVYGYTF | TGTGCCAGCAGTTCGGTAGGGGTGTATGGCTACACCTTC
few | 13 | - | TRBJ1-5 | TRBV27 | CASSLGKDQPQHF | TGTGCCAGCAGTTTAGGGAAGGATCAGCCCCAGCATTTT
few | 17 | TRBD1 | TRBJ2-5 | TRBV7-2 | CASSLGAVGQGSETQYF | TGTGCCAGCAGCTTAGGGGCCGTCGGACAGGGCAGCGAGACCCAGTACTTC
- | 15 | TRBD2 | TRBJ2-2 | TRBV25-1 | CASREPSGNTGELFF | TGTGCCAGCCGAGAACCTAGCGGGAACACCGGGGAGCTGTTTTTT
once | 15 | - | TRBJ2-3 | TRBV2 | CASSPLSGSTDTQYF | TGTGCCAGCAGTCCCTTGAGCGGCAGCACAGATACGCAGTATTTT
- | 13 | - | TRBJ2-3 | TRBV10-3 | CAISESGADTQYF | TGTGCCATCAGTGAGAGTGGGGCAGATACGCAGTATTTT
- | 15 | - | TRBJ1-2 | TRBV9 | CASSVADRINYGYTF | TGTGCCAGCAGCGTAGCCGACCGTATTAACTATGGCTACACCTTC
- | 17 | TRBD2 | TRBJ2-3 | TRBV4-2 | CASSQSHLLAVTDTQYF | TGTGCCAGCAGCCAATCTCACCTACTAGCGGTAACAGATACGCAGTATTTT
few | 14 | TRBD1 | TRBJ1-5 | TRBV10-2 | CASKDRTGSQPQHF | TGCGCCAGCAAAGACCGGACAGGGAGTCAGCCCCAGCATTTT
- | 16 | TRBD1 | TRBJ2-7 | TRBV5-1 | CASSLEKGTGTYEQYF | TGCGCCAGCAGCTTGGAGAAAGGGACAGGGACCTACGAGCAGTACTTC
few | 15 | - | TRBJ1-3 | TRBV9 | CASSLTGTTGNTIYF | TGTGCCAGCAGCCTTACAGGGACAACTGGAAACACCATATATTTT
- | 14 | TRBD1 | TRBJ1-2 | TRBV28 | CASSSGQGSVGYTF | TGTGCCAGCAGTTCCGGACAGGGGAGTGTTGGCTACACCTTC
- | 15 | - | TRBJ1-4 | TRBV7-9 | CASSKTGSLTEKLFF | TGTGCCAGCAGCAAAACGGGATCCCTGACTGAAAAACTGTTTTTT
- | 13 | - | TRBJ2-1 | TRBV7-9 | CASSLTGYNEQFF | TGTGCCAGCAGCTTAACTGGCTACAATGAGCAGTTCTTC
- | 14 | - | TRBJ1-2 | TRBV27 | CASSLWPDSYGYTF | TGTGCCAGCAGTTTATGGCCGGACAGCTATGGCTACACCTTC
once | 16 | TRBD2 | TRBJ2-3 | TRBV2 | CASSEFLREGTDTQYF | TGTGCCAGCAGTGAATTTCTGCGGGAGGGCACAGATACGCAGTATTTT
once | 15 | TRBD1 | TRBJ2-1 | TRBV2 | CASSEGQGPVHEQFF | TGTGCCAGCAGTGAGGGACAGGGCCCAGTGCATGAGCAGTTCTTC
many | 14 | - | TRBJ1-2 | TRBV10-3 | CAISSQDGNYGYTF | TGTGCCATCAGTTCGCAGGACGGGAACTATGGCTACACCTTC
- | 16 | - | TRBJ1-2 | TRBV14 | CASSQDPPQGSYGYTF | TGTGCCAGCAGCCAAGACCCCCCACAGGGTTCCTATGGCTACACCTTC
- | 16 | - | TRBJ2-7 | TRBV5-6 | CASSQTSRRTSYEQYF | TGTGCCAGCAGCCAAACCAGCAGACGGACCAGCTACGAGCAGTACTTC
- | 14 | TRBD1 | TRBJ1-4 | TRBV7-2 | CASSRQGGYEKLFF | TGTGCCAGCAGCAGACAGGGGGGGTATGAAAAACTGTTTTTT
few | 13 | TRBD1 | TRBJ1-1 | TRBV30 | CAWQDRVDTEAFF | TGTGCCTGGCAGGACAGGGTGGACACTGAAGCTTTCTTT
- | 15 | - | TRBJ1-1 | TRBV18 | CASWTPQQGRTEAFF | TGTGCCAGCTGGACCCCTCAACAGGGAAGGACTGAAGCTTTCTTT
- | 15 | TRBD1 | TRBJ2-1 | TRBV28 | CASNPGQGRIYEQFF | TGTGCCAGCAACCCTGGACAGGGAAGAATTTATGAGCAGTTCTTC
- | 16 | - | TRBJ1-5 | TRBV5-1 | CASSPDSGGSNQPQHF | TGCGCCAGCAGCCCTGACAGTGGTGGTAGCAATCAGCCCCAGCATTTT
- | 14 | - | TRBJ2-7 | TRBV5-1 | CASSLALRSYEQYF | TGCGCCAGCAGCTTGGCCCTTCGCTCCTACGAGCAGTACTTC
once | 13 | - | TRBJ2-7 | TRBV28 | CASSLPGNDEQYF | TGTGCCAGCAGTTTGCCAGGGAACGACGAGCAGTACTTC
few | 17 | - | TRBJ2-5 | TRBV11-2 | CASSSDPSQQGQETQYF | TGTGCCAGCAGCTCCGACCCATCTCAACAGGGACAAGAGACCCAGTACTTC
- | 15 | TRBD2 | TRBJ2-1 | TRBV5-1 | CASSLGLAGDNEQFF | TGCGCCAGCAGCTTAGGACTAGCGGGCGACAATGAGCAGTTCTTC
- | 18 | TRBD2 | TRBJ2-3 | TRBV4-2 | CASSQDYRTSVGTDTQYF | TGTGCCAGCAGCCAAGATTACAGGACTAGCGTCGGCACAGATACGCAGTATTTT
- | 15 | - | TRBJ2-1 | TRBV7-3 | CASSSTGLSYNEQFF | TGTGCCAGCAGCTCAACGGGACTTTCCTACAATGAGCAGTTCTTC
- | 13 | - | TRBJ1-5 | TRBV19 | CASSLGTARPQHF | TGTGCCAGTAGTCTCGGGACCGCGCGGCCCCAGCATTTT
- | 15 | TRBD2 | TRBJ2-5 | TRBV5-8 | CASSPGLSNPETQYF | TGTGCCAGCAGCCCGGGACTATCCAACCCTGAGACCCAGTACTTC
- | 15 | - | TRBJ1-4 | TRBV6-6 | CASSYSGGIDEKLFF | TGTGCCAGCAGTTACTCGGGGGGGATTGATGAAAAACTGTTTTTT
- | 18 | TRBD2 | TRBJ2-3 | TRBV7-2 | CASSLGGLAGGVADTQYF | TGTGCCAGCAGCTTAGGGGGACTAGCGGGAGGCGTCGCAGATACGCAGTATTTT